The rows below give T cell receptor beta chains drawn from one sample of a study of T-cell memory formation after mild COVID-19. TCRdb redid the calling of the 5' RACE reads with MiXCR, one entry per CDR3 protein. Among tens of thousands of distinct CDR3 sequences, around 10% were seen once, and the ten largest hold more than 20%. The source material was PBMCs or a T cell subset sorted from them (not recorded which). Receptors originate from a man aged 18 to 29 who had mild COVID-19 (a few samples of this study predate the infection). Cell type and time point are not known. Each CDR3 is given with its conserved first and last residue. A D gene is named only where the DNA matches it firmly. The size field is filled for only some rows; it gives once, few, many or a size class.

v_gene	j_gene	abundance	d_gene	CDR3nt	CDR3aa
TRBV7-8	TRBJ2-2	.	.	TGTGCCAGCAGCCCTATAAGGAGGGGAAGGAGCGGGGAGCTGTTTTTT	CASSPIRRGRSGELFF
TRBV30	TRBJ1-5	few	.	TGTGCCTGGAGTGTACGGGGAGTCAGGAGCCTGGATCAGCCCCAGCATTTT	CAWSVRGVRSLDQPQHF
TRBV7-2	TRBJ2-3	few	TRBD2	TGTGCCAGCAGCTCGGATCGGACTAGCGGTCTCACAGATACGCAGTATTTT	CASSSDRTSGLTDTQYF
TRBV7-2	TRBJ1-5	.	.	TGTGCCAGCAGCTTATTTAGGTTAGGCCAGCCCCAGCATTTT	CASSLFRLGQPQHF
TRBV7-2	TRBJ2-6	few	.	TGTGCCAGCTCCGAAGGTCACAACGTCCTGACTTTC	CASSEGHNVLTF
TRBV7-2	TRBJ1-5	few	.	TGTGCCAGCAGCCCCACAGGGTTTGAACAGCCCCAGCATTTT	CASSPTGFEQPQHF
TRBV5-1	TRBJ2-7	many	.	TGCGCCAGCAGGCCCGCCCCCTGGGAGGACGAGCAGTACTTC	CASRPAPWEDEQYF
TRBV11-2	TRBJ1-5	many	.	TGTGCCAGCAGCTTAGATGGCGGGAATCAGCCCCAGCATTTT	CASSLDGGNQPQHF
TRBV6-2/TRBV6-3	TRBJ2-2	.	.	TGTGCCATCCAAAGAACGGACAGAGACACCGGGGAGCTGTTTTTT	CAIQRTDRDTGELFF
TRBV7-9	TRBJ2-7	.	.	TGTGCCAGCAACCACTTCCGCTGTCAAGTCCAGTACTTC	CASNHFRCQVQYF
TRBV29-1	TRBJ2-5	.	.	TGCAGCGTTAGCGGGACAGGCCAAGAGACCCAGTACTTC	CSVSGTGQETQYF
TRBV6-2/TRBV6-3	TRBJ2-3	few	TRBD1	TGTGCCAGCAGTTACTTCCGAGACAGGGGCGCAGATACGCAGTATTTT	CASSYFRDRGADTQYF
TRBV18	TRBJ1-2	few	.	TGTGCCAGCTCACGATCAGACAGTTCTTCTAACTATGGCTACACCTTC	CASSRSDSSSNYGYTF
TRBV27	TRBJ2-6	many	.	TGTGCCAGCAGTTCCTCTGGGGCCAACGTCCTGACTTTC	CASSSSGANVLTF
TRBV24-1	TRBJ2-3	.	TRBD1	TGTGCCACCAGTGATTTGCGGGGGACAGGGGGCACAGATACGCAGTATTTT	CATSDLRGTGGTDTQYF
TRBV2	TRBJ2-1	few	.	TGTGCCAGCAGGGAGGGGGACTACAATGAGCAGTTCTTC	CASREGDYNEQFF
TRBV4-1	TRBJ2-3	.	.	TGCGCCAGCAGCCATCCGAGCGGGGATACGCAGTATTTT	CASSHPSGDTQYF
TRBV5-1	TRBJ2-7	many	TRBD2	TGCGCCAGCAGCTTCGGCGGGGGGCATTCCTACGAGCAGTACTTC	CASSFGGGHSYEQYF
TRBV20-1	TRBJ2-1	.	.	TGCAGTGCTAGAGATTCGAGACGCCAATACAATGAGCAGTTCTTC	CSARDSRRQYNEQFF
TRBV4-1	TRBJ1-1	.	.	TGCGCCAGCAGCCAAGCAAGACTGACCAACACTGAAGCTTTCTTT	CASSQARLTNTEAFF
TRBV5-1	TRBJ2-1	.	.	TGCGCCAGCAGCTTGGTGGCAGAACGGGATGAGCAGTTCTTC	CASSLVAERDEQFF
TRBV5-1	TRBJ1-2	few	.	TGCGCCAGCAGCCAGCCAGGGTTGGTCTATGGCTACACCTTC	CASSQPGLVYGYTF
TRBV29-1	TRBJ1-1	many	.	TGCAGCGTTGGAAGGGGGGGCACTGAAGCTTTCTTT	CSVGRGGTEAFF
TRBV5-4	TRBJ2-5	.	.	TGTGCCAGCAGCGCCAGGGTTTCGAGCCAAGAGACCCAGTACTTC	CASSARVSSQETQYF
TRBV7-9	TRBJ1-1	few	.	TGTGCCAGCAGCTTAGCGAATCGGTACACTGAAGCTTTCTTT	CASSLANRYTEAFF
TRBV7-3	TRBJ2-1	many	TRBD1	TGTGCCAGCAGCCGGACAGGGGACAATGAGCAGTTCTTC	CASSRTGDNEQFF
TRBV29-1	TRBJ2-3	.	TRBD2	TGCAGCGTCCGACTAGCGGGGGAGACAGATACGCAGTATTTT	CSVRLAGETDTQYF
TRBV1	TRBJ2-3	many	.	TGCACCAGCAGCCAAACTAGCGGGGTCACAGATACGCAGTATTTT	CTSSQTSGVTDTQYF
TRBV5-1	TRBJ2-1	many	TRBD2	TGCGCCAGCAGCCCCAAAGCGGGGACCAGCTCCTACAATGAGCAGTTCTTC	CASSPKAGTSSYNEQFF
TRBV12-3/TRBV12-4	TRBJ1-1	.	.	TGTGCCAGCAGGACATTCGGGGACTCTGAAGCTTTCTTT	CASRTFGDSEAFF
TRBV7-3	TRBJ2-3	.	.	TGTGCCAGCAGCTTACCCGAGTCTTATACGCAGTATTTT	CASSLPESYTQYF
TRBV6-2/TRBV6-3	TRBJ1-1	.	.	TGTGCCAGCGGACTGGGGGGGACTGAAGCTTTCTTT	CASGLGGTEAFF
TRBV11-2	TRBJ2-7	.	TRBD2	TGTGCCAGCAGCCTAGCGGGGGGTAACTACGAGCAGTACTTC	CASSLAGGNYEQYF
TRBV24-1	TRBJ2-2	.	.	TGTGCCACCGGGGGGGCGGCCGGGGAGCTGTTTTTT	CATGGAAGELFF
TRBV9	TRBJ1-3	few	TRBD1	TGTGCCAGCAGCGTAGAGGGAGACAGGGCGCCTGGAAACACCATATATTTT	CASSVEGDRAPGNTIYF
TRBV6-5	TRBJ1-1	once	.	TGTGCCAGCAGCCATGGGAAGGTTCGAAAGAACACTGAAGCTTTCTTT	CASSHGKVRKNTEAFF
TRBV4-2	TRBJ2-3	.	.	TGTGCCAGCAGCCAAGAGTATGATACGCAGTATTTT	CASSQEYDTQYF
TRBV11-2	TRBJ2-2	.	.	TGTGCCAGCAGCTTAGGGCCGGGGCAGGGCTGGACCGGGGAGCTGTTTTTT	CASSLGPGQGWTGELFF
TRBV7-2	TRBJ2-3	many	TRBD2	TGTGCCAGCAGCCCCCCCCAACGAGCGGGGGGGCGTTCGGATACGCAGTATTTT	CASSPPQRAGGRSDTQYF
TRBV5-1	TRBJ2-1	few	.	TGCGCCAGCAGCCCGCGAGACAGTTGGACGGCCAATGAGCAGTTCTTC	CASSPRDSWTANEQFF
TRBV7-2	TRBJ1-2	many	.	TGTGCCAGCAGCCCCCGGACAGTGCGCTATGGCTACACCTTC	CASSPRTVRYGYTF
TRBV3-1	TRBJ2-3	few	.	TGTGCCAGCAGCCAAGCGGGTACGCAGTATTTT	CASSQAGTQYF
TRBV12-3/TRBV12-4	TRBJ2-3	many	.	TGTGCCAGCAGCCCAAACTTAGATACGCAGTATTTT	CASSPNLDTQYF
TRBV29-1	TRBJ2-6	.	TRBD2	TGCAGCGCCGAGATACGGGGGGGTGTCTCTGGGGCCAACGTCCTGACTTTC	CSAEIRGGVSGANVLTF
TRBV11-1	TRBJ2-7	.	TRBD1	TGTGCCAGCAGGGAAACCGGGACAGGGGGTGACGAGCAGTACTTC	CASRETGTGGDEQYF
TRBV4-3	TRBJ1-3	few	.	TGCGCCAGCAGCCATAGCGTGGGGGAGAACACCATATATTTT	CASSHSVGENTIYF
TRBV5-6	TRBJ1-2	many	.	TGTGCCAGCAGCTTGGAGTCGGGTGGCTACACCTTC	CASSLESGGYTF
TRBV5-1	TRBJ2-1	.	.	TGCGCCAGCAGCCTCGGCCCGGGGAGCTCCTACAATGAGCAGTTCTTC	CASSLGPGSSYNEQFF
TRBV10-3	TRBJ2-5	few	.	TGTGCCATCAGTGCACCCGGGGGCCCGGAGACCCAGTACTTC	CAISAPGGPETQYF
TRBV5-5	TRBJ2-2	.	.	TGTGCCAGCAGCTTAACAAACGGGGAGCTGTTTTTT	CASSLTNGELFF
TRBV20-1	TRBJ2-1	many	.	TGCAGTGCTAGGTTCCAGCCATCCGTCTACAATGAGCAGTTCTTC	CSARFQPSVYNEQFF
TRBV4-2	TRBJ2-2	many	TRBD2	TGTGCCAGCAGCCTTAACGGGGGGGACACCGGGGAGCTGTTTTTT	CASSLNGGDTGELFF
TRBV9	TRBJ1-1	.	.	TGTGCCAGCAGCGTCGGCGGGCTCACGAACACTGAAGCTTTCTTT	CASSVGGLTNTEAFF